This T cell receptor (beta chain) was profiled in a study of early T cells in non-severe SARS-CoV-2 infection. The CDR3 is 15 residues long. Trimming took off 4 bases at V and 0 bases at J, with 13 bases between the two ends. Looked up from germline, CDR1 is MDHEN and CDR2 is SYDVKM. Individual cDNA molecules carried attached unique molecular identifiers. TCRdb called the 5' RACE reads again in MiXCR, with one record for every CDR3 protein. Of 36,000 or so distinct CDR3 sequences listed, around 4.1% are singletons. This clonotype was seen more than once but under ten times. V and J are TRBV28 and TRBJ2-7; D unclear. The TCR sequence derives from an adult who was a healthcare worker with PCR-confirmed SARS-CoV-2 infection or an uninfected control (not recorded which). The material sequenced was whole blood. The CDR3 protein is CASSSPTGSSYEQYF. CDR3 DNA: TGTGCCAGCAGTTCCCCAACTGGTTCCTCCTACGAGCAGTACTTC. The full variable domain, its missing parts supplied by reference TRBV28 and TRBJ2-7, is DVKVTQSSRYLVKRTGEKVFLECVQDMDHENMFWYRQDPGLGLRLIYFSYDVKMKEKGDIPEGYSVSREKKERFSLILESASTNQTSMYLCASSSPTGSSYEQYFGPGTRLTVT.